This T cell receptor (beta chain) was captured by sequencing in a study of OX40 agonist ivuxolimab in advanced cancers. In the study overall: Patients in the trial were receiving intravenous ivuxolimab every 2 weeks, at doses of 0.01 to 10 mg/kg. The dose-escalation cohort had hepatocellular carcinoma, melanoma, renal cell or head and neck cancer.

The cohort excluded patients with autoimmune disease history or systemic immunosuppression. Samples were taken at baseline and on day 1 of cycles 4 and 7. Data came from immunoSEQ multiplex PCR; TCRdb stores just in-frame clones and leaves some out. Of some 40,000 clones in the sample, approximately 81% were seen once. Germline V gene data show CDR1 as MNHEY and CDR2 as SMNVEV (reference sequence). The CDR3 sequence is 16 residues long. Trimming removed 7 bases at V and 1 base at J, with 16 bases between. Here the sequenced sample was CD4+ or CD8+ T cells sorted from blood, taken in a trial of the OX40 agonist ivuxolimab. This chain links TRBV27 with TRBJ2-2; D uncertain. This clonotype was obtained from an adult with an advanced solid tumor such as melanoma, head and neck, liver or kidney cancer. CDR3 sequence reads: CASMGWWGLNTGELFF. The CDR3 DNA is TGTGCCAGCATGGGATGGTGGGGATTGAACACCGGGGAGCTGTTTTTT.